Below are 2 T cell receptor beta chains sequenced from a single sample in a study of shared clonotypes between healthy human individuals. Data came from immunoSEQ multiplex PCR; TCRdb stores just in-frame clones and leaves some out. The sample carries 2 million to 2.5 million clones, 85% to 95% recorded once. Naive CD8 isolation took CD45RO-negative cells positively selected for CCR7 and excluded terminally differentiated effector memory CD45RA+ cells. Sequenced material: naive CD8+ T cells sorted from blood. The receptors were gathered from a man between 18 and 29 years old in good health.

The rearrangement joins TRBV27 to TRBJ2-5; D not certain. Germline loops: CDR1 MNHEY, CDR2 SMNVEV (reference sequence). The CDR3 runs to 15 residues. V lost 6 bases to trimming and J lost 7 bases, with 21 bases between them. CDR3 nucleotides: TGTGCCAGCAGCCCCCTAGAGCGCGGCCCAGGGACCCAGTACTTC. The encoded protein is CASSPLERGPGTQYF.

This rearrangement joins TRBV10-3 to TRBJ2-7; TRBD1 matches at 10 bases. CDR1 and CDR2 (germline): ENHRY, SYGVKD. The CDR3 spans 13 residues. Losses at the gene ends were 8 bases for V and 3 bases for J; bases not matched to a gene: 4. CDR3 nucleotide sequence: TGTGCCATCGGGACAGGGGACTTCTACGAGCAGTACTTC. Its translation is CAIGTGDFYEQYF.